This TCR beta chain is drawn from a study of cytomegalovirus exposure and HLA in healthy donors. CDR3 length equals 14 residues. CDR1 and CDR2 from the germline V gene are SGHTA and FQGNSA. The V and J ends lost 1 base and 7 bases respectively, with 13 bases between them. A word on this clone: Its antigen is still unknown.

PCR amplification relied on 60 Vbeta primers (plus 13 Jbeta primers). Clones were read by immunoSEQ multiplex PCR, and TCRdb kept only the in-frame ones, dropping some. The sample carries approximately 160,000 clones, 78% recorded once. General study findings and limits: Confirmation was obtained in vitro that a few CMV-associated chains are specific for CMV antigens. Published work reported that the classifier diagnosed cytomegalovirus status with high specificity and sensitivity. A later analysis found TCR association rates differed by HLA locus, highest for DRB1 and lowest for HLA-C.

This TCR came from a woman aged 45-60 years in good health and CMV-seropositive. This rearrangement joins TRBV7-2 to TRBJ1-2, with D maybe TRBD1 (6 bases). The specimen sequenced was PBMCs. Here the CDR3 reads CASSLETGFGGYTF. In DNA form, the CDR3 reads TGTGCCAGCAGCTTAGAAACAGGGTTCGGTGGCTACACCTTC. The complete variable domain, with remaining parts taken from reference TRBV7-2 and TRBJ1-2, reads GAGVSQSPSNKVTEKGKDVELRCDPISGHTALYWYRQSLGQGLEFLIYFQGNSAPDKSGLPSDRFSAERTGGSVSTLTIQRTQQEDSAVYLCASSLETGFGGYTFGSGTRLTVV.